This TCR beta chain was recorded in a study of response to subunit inactivated influenza vaccine (dated by TCRdb to 2017 to 2018). About the full investigation: The study used deep quantitative T cell receptor repertoire profiling to track responses to a trivalent subunit inactivated influenza vaccine.

Taken from the germline V gene (reference sequence), the CDR1 and CDR2 loops are DFQATT and SNEGSKA. V is clipped by 0 bases and J by 0 bases, and the sequence between their germline boundaries is 12 bases long. The CDR3, from cysteine to phenylalanine, totals 16 residues. Only CDR3 DNA is held: 48 bases, read in frame from base 1. The library was generated by RT-PCR. TCRdb names Illumina HiSeq 2500 as the instrument used. TCRdb ran its own pipeline on the public reads, namely fastp trimming at Q25 and MiXCR clone calling, and kept in-frame beta chains. Merged by CDR3 protein, the rows form single entries marked with the most common genes and DNA. A total of about 160,000 distinct CDR3 sequences appear in this sample, about a tenth of them only once. The ten biggest clones cover around an eighth of the sample. Study-wide conclusions, independent of this receptor: The authors proposed that each seasonal influenza vaccination may bring in only a limited number of new T cells.

This clonotype was observed a few times. This receptor's antigen is unknown. Within one base of it there is no much larger clone, and no base qualities were kept. In the paper's terms, the time point label means: 40 to 45 days after influenza vaccine administration. The sequenced sample was non-naive T cells sorted from PBMCs, obtained 35 to 45 days after vaccination. The cell subset or site tag for this specimen amounts to: memory T cell fraction. This chain is built from TRBV20-1 and TRBJ2-4, with the identity of the D gene unclear. The clonotype was recovered from a man aged 45-60 years who received an inactivated influenza vaccine. Donor details come from another sample of the same person, matched by shared clones. The sequenced DNA: TGCAGTGCTAGAGATTTACAGACCATAGCCAAAAACATTCAGTACTTC. This encodes CSARDLQTIAKNIQYF.